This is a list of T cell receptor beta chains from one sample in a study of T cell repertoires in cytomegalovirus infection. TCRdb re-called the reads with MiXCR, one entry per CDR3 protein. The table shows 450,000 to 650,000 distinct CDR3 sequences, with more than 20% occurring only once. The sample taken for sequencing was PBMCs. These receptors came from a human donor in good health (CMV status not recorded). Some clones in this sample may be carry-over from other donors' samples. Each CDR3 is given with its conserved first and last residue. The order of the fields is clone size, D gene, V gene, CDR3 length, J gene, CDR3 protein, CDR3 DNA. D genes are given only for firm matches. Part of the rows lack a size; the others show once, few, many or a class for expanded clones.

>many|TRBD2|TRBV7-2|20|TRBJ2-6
CASSLRWTSGRASGANVLTF
TGTGCCAGCAGCTTGCGGTGGACTAGCGGGAGGGCATCCGGGGCCAACGTCCTGACTTTC
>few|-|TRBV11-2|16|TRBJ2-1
CASSLDPLLPYNEQFF
TGTGCCAGCAGCTTAGATCCCCTACTCCCCTACAATGAGCAGTTCTTC
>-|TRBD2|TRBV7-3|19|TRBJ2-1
CASSPGDFGLAATPLEQFF
TGTGCCAGCAGCCCAGGGGACTTCGGACTAGCGGCAACCCCCCTTGAGCAGTTCTTC
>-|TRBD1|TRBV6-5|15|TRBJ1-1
CASSSDRGTYTEAFF
TGTGCCAGCAGTAGCGACAGGGGTACGTACACTGAAGCTTTCTTT
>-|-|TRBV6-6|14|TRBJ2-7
CASSQTGGIYEQYF
TGTGCCAGCAGCCAGACAGGAGGTATCTACGAGCAGTACTTC
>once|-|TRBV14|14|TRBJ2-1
CASSRKSSYNEQFF
TGTGCCAGCAGCCGTAAGAGCTCCTACAATGAGCAGTTCTTC
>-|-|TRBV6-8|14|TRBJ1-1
CASNPGVPNTEAFF
TGTGCCAGCAATCCGGGGGTCCCGAACACTGAAGCTTTCTTT
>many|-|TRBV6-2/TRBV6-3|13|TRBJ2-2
CASSRTATGELFF
TGTGCCAGCAGCCGGACAGCGACCGGGGAGCTGTTTTTT
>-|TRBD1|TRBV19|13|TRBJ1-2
CASSMRRGQGYTF
TGTGCCAGTAGTATGCGGAGGGGGCAAGGCTACACCTTC
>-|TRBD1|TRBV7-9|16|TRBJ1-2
CASSQPGTDSTGGYTF
TGTGCCAGCAGCCAGCCAGGGACAGACAGTACTGGTGGCTACACCTTC
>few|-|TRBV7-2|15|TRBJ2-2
CASSLYSGRNGELFF
TGTGCCAGCAGCTTATACTCGGGGCGAAACGGGGAGCTGTTTTTT
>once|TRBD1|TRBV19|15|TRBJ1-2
CASCTRDSPGYGYTF
TGTGCCAGTTGCACCAGGGACAGTCCAGGGTATGGCTACACCTTC
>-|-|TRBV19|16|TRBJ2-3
CASSIWQGIGTDTQYF
TGTGCCAGTAGTATTTGGCAGGGGATTGGTACAGATACGCAGTATTTT
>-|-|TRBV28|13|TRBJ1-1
CASKETKWGEAFF
TGTGCCAGCAAAGAGACCAAGTGGGGTGAAGCTTTCTTT
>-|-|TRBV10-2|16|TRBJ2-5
CASSEFKRRLQETQYF
TGCGCCAGCAGTGAGTTCAAGCGGCGGTTACAAGAGACCCAGTACTTC
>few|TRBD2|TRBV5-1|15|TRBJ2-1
CASSSGLAAHNEQFF
TGCGCCAGCAGCTCCGGACTAGCGGCCCACAATGAGCAGTTCTTC
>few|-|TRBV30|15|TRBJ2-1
CAWSATVSSYNEQFF
TGTGCCTGGAGTGCGACCGTGAGCTCCTACAATGAGCAGTTCTTC
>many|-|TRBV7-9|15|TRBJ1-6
CASSRRRGANSPLHF
TGTGCCAGCAGTCGAAGAAGAGGGGCGAATTCACCCCTCCACTTT
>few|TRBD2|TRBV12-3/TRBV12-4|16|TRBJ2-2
CASSLIAGGGHGELFF
TGTGCCAGCAGTCTAATAGCGGGAGGCGGACACGGGGAGCTGTTTTTT
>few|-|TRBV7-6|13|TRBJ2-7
CASSLSWDTEQYF
TGTGCCAGCAGCCTAAGTTGGGACACCGAGCAGTACTTC
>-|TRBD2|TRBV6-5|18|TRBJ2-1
CASSTSVSRLSSYNEQFF
TGTGCCAGCAGTACTAGCGTGAGTCGATTGAGCTCCTACAATGAGCAGTTCTTC
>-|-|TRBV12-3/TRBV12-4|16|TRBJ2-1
CASSLPGAVSYNEQFF
TGTGCCAGCAGTCTCCCGGGAGCGGTTTCCTACAATGAGCAGTTCTTC
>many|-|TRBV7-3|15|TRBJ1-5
CASSRTSGGNQPQHF
TGTGCCAGCAGTCGAACCTCGGGGGGTAATCAGCCCCAGCATTTT
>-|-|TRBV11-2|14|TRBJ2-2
CASTGNVNTGELFF
TGTGCCAGCACTGGGAACGTGAACACCGGGGAGCTGTTTTTT
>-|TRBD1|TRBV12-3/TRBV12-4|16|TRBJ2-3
CASSLAPRQGQNTQYF
TGTGCCAGCAGTTTAGCGCCGAGACAGGGGCAGAATACGCAGTATTTT
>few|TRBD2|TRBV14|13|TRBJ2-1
CASSQGEWREKFF
TGTGCCAGCAGCCAAGGCGAGTGGCGGGAGAAGTTCTTC
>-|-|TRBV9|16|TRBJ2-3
CASSVDGGRYTDTQYF
TGTGCCAGCAGCGTAGATGGAGGGCGGTATACAGATACGCAGTATTTT
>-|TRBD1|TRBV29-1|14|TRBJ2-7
CSVVGTGRNYEQYF
TGCAGCGTTGTTGGGACAGGTCGAAACTACGAGCAGTACTTC
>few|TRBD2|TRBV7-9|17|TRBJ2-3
CASSLEVGSGSHHTQYF
TGTGCCAGCAGCTTAGAAGTGGGTAGCGGGAGTCACCATACGCAGTATTTT
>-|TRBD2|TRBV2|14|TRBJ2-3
CASSDRTSVDTQYF
TGTGCCAGCAGTGATAGAACTAGCGTGGATACGCAGTATTTT
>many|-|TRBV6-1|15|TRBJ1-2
CASTRGTVGNNGYTF
TGTGCCAGCACTCGGGGGACGGTGGGAAACAATGGCTACACCTTC
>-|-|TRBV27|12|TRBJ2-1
CASGTSGDEQFF
TGTGCCAGCGGCACATCGGGCGATGAGCAGTTCTTC
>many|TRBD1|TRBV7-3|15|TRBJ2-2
CASSLRQGDTGELFF
TGTGCCAGCAGCCTAAGACAGGGGGACACCGGGGAGCTGTTTTTT
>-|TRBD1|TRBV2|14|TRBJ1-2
CASRFGQATYGYTF
TGTGCCAGCAGATTCGGACAGGCCACCTATGGCTACACCTTC
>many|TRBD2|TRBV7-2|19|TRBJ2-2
CASRLSWRESIGNTGELFF
TGTGCCAGCAGACTCTCGTGGCGGGAGAGTATTGGCAACACCGGGGAGCTGTTTTTT
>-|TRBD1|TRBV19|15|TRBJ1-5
CASSWGQALNQPQHF
TGTGCCAGTAGTTGGGGACAGGCCCTTAATCAGCCCCAGCATTTT
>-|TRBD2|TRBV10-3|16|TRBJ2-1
CAISDPGTSGMFWQFF
TGTGCCATCAGTGATCCCGGGACTAGCGGGATGTTTTGGCAGTTCTTC
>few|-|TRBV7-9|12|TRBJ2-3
CASSPASDTQYF
TGTGCCAGCAGCCCCGCTTCAGATACGCAGTATTTT
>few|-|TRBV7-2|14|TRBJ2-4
CASSLGAGKNIQYF
TGTGCCAGCAGCTTAGGAGCGGGCAAAAACATTCAGTACTTC
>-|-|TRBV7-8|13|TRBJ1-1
CASSPRRGGVAFF
TGTGCCAGCAGCCCCCGACGGGGAGGGGTAGCTTTCTTT
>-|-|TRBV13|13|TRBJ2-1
CASSRLVSNEQFF
TGTGCCAGCAGCCGACTGGTCTCAAATGAGCAGTTCTTC
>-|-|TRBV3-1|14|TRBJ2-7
CASSQETLRGEQYF
TGTGCCAGCAGCCAAGAAACTCTTAGAGGGGAGCAGTACTTC
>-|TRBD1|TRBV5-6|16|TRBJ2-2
CASSGVRDRNTGELFF
TGTGCCAGCAGCGGGGTCCGGGACAGGAACACCGGGGAGCTGTTTTTT
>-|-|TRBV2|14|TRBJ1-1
CATIDPQSNTEAFF
TGTGCCACCATAGACCCCCAATCGAACACTGAAGCTTTCTTT
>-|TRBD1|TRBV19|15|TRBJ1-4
CASSPSDRGNEKLFF
TGTGCCAGTAGCCCCTCGGACAGGGGGAATGAAAAACTGTTTTTT
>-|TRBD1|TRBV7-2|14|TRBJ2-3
CASRPTGRTDTQYF
TGTGCCAGCAGGCCGACAGGGCGCACAGATACGCAGTATTTT
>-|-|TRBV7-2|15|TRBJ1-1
CASSLVGPGRTEAFF
TGTGCCAGCAGCTTAGTGGGCCCCGGCAGGACTGAAGCTTTCTTT
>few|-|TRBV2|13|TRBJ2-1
CASNPDSYNEQFF
TGTGCCAGCAACCCCGACAGCTACAATGAGCAGTTCTTC
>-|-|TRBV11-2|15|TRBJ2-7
CASSATGYSSYEQYF
TGTGCCAGCAGCGCCACTGGATACTCTTCCTACGAGCAGTACTTC
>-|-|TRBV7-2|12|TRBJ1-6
CASSLDQGPLHF
TGTGCCAGCAGCTTAGACCAGGGACCCCTCCACTTT
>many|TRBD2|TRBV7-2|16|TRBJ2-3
CASSFYTSGGGDTQYF
TGTGCCAGCAGCTTTTACACTAGCGGGGGGGGAGATACGCAGTATTTT
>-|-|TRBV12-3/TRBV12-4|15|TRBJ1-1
CASSSRPAGGQKAFF
TGTGCCAGCAGTTCCAGACCCGCGGGGGGGCAAAAGGCTTTCTTT
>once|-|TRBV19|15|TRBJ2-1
CASSIGLTTYNEQFF
TGTGCCAGTAGTATTGGGTTGACGACCTACAATGAGCAGTTCTTC
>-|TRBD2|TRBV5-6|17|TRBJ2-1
CASSHGLAGGSYNEQFF
TGTGCCAGCAGCCACGGACTAGCGGGGGGGTCCTACAATGAGCAGTTCTTC
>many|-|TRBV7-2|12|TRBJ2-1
CASSTDYNEQFF
TGTGCCAGCAGCACCGACTACAATGAGCAGTTCTTC
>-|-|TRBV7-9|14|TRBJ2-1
CASSLEPENNEQFF
TGTGCCAGCAGCTTAGAACCGGAGAACAATGAGCAGTTCTTC
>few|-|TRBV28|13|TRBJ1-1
CASRRPRGTEAFF
TGTGCCAGCAGAAGACCCAGGGGCACTGAAGCTTTCTTT
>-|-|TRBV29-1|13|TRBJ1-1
CSVSRQTNTEAFF
TGCAGCGTTTCTCGACAGACAAACACTGAAGCTTTCTTT
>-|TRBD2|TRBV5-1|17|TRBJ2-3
CASSLKTSGRSTDTQYF
TGCGCCAGCAGCTTAAAGACTAGCGGGCGGAGCACAGATACGCAGTATTTT